This T cell receptor beta chain was profiled in a study of CD8 T cells in ankylosing spondylitis. The V and J ends lost 0 bases and 1 base respectively, with 19 bases between them. Looked up from germline, CDR1 is LGHNA and CDR2 is YNFKEQ. The CDR3 consists of 19 residues. Concerning this clonotype: Its antigen is currently unknown.

Study-wide points: Earlier literature documents some of the motif variants in reactive arthritis synovial fluid and blood. Typical of ankylosing spondylitis blood, it appeared, was a TCR beta motif of eight highly homologous variants.

TCRdb re-derived calls from the 5' RACE reads in MiXCR, one entry per CDR3 protein. The sample consists of fewer than 40,000 distinct CDR3 sequences, roughly 33% of them appearing once. This chain joins TRBV4-2 and TRBJ1-3; unclear D gene. The TCR comes from a male donor with ankylosing spondylitis. The sequencing sample was made of synovial fluid, either unsorted or a sorted T cell fraction (not recorded which). CDR3: CASSQDPRPSTSSGNTIYF. DNA of the CDR3: TGTGCCAGCAGCCAAGATCCAAGACCGTCGACATCATCTGGAAACACCATATATTTT.